This T cell receptor beta chain was retrieved from a study of blood T cell repertoires in COVID-19. Study-level background: The study drew acute and convalescent COVID-19 samples from the United States, Italy and Spain. From T cells, B-cell-depleted T cells, or PBMCs came the material, which was cDNA or gDNA.

The CDR3 spans 15 residues. V shed 0 bases and J shed 0 bases, with 7 bases lying between them. Germline-derived CDR1 and CDR2 are KGHDR and SFDVKD. How the authors handled the data: Reference gene primer amplification yielded estimated nucleated cell counts. Method: immunoSEQ multiplex PCR; TCRdb's copy keeps in-frame clones and lacks some. V and J calls and clone size are given by that table; D and trimming were obtained from the DNA. The table has about 98,000 clones, more than 60% seen once. This clonotype originated in a man between 70 and 80 years old with acute or convalescent COVID-19. This sequence joins TRBV24-1 and TRBJ2-5; maybe TRBD2 (5 bases). Sequences were obtained from peripheral blood. The CDR3 DNA reads as TGTGCCACCAGTGATTTGGACGGGGACCAAGAGACCCAGTACTTC. The encoded protein is CATSDLDGDQETQYF.